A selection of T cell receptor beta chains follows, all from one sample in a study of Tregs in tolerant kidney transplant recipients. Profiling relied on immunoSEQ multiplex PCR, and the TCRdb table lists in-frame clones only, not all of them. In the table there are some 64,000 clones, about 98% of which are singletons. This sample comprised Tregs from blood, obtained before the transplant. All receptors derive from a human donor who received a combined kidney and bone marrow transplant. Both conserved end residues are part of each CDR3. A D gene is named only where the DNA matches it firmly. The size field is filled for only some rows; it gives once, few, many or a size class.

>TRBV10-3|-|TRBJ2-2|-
TGTGCCATCAGTGCCAGGGGCGATAACACCGGGGAGCTGTTTTTT
CAISARGDNTGELFF
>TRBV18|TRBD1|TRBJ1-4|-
TGTGCCAGCTCACCCGGGACAGTCGAGAAACTGTTTTTT
CASSPGTVEKLFF
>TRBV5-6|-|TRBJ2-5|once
TGTGCCAGCAGCTTGGACAGTCAAGAGACCCAGTACTTC
CASSLDSQETQYF
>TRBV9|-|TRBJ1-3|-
TGTGCCAGCAGCGTAGGGGCACCCGTAAACACCATATATTTT
CASSVGAPVNTIYF
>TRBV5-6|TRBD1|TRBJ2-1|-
TGTGCCAGCAGCTTGTGGGACAGGCCTTACAATGAGCAGTTCTTC
CASSLWDRPYNEQFF
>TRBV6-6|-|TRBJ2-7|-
TGTGCCAGCAGTTACTCCGGGTCGAACTACGAGCAGTACTTC
CASSYSGSNYEQYF
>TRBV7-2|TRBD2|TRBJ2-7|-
TGTGCCAGCAGCTTATCTCCGGGACTAGCGGGGGTATCGTACTTC
CASSLSPGLAGVSYF
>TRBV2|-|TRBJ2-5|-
TGTGCCAGCAGGGGGGGCGGGGGTCGGGAGACCCAGTACTTC
CASRGGGGRETQYF
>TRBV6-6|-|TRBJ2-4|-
TGTGCCAGCAGTAGGGGAACGCTAGCCAAAAACATTCAGTACTTC
CASSRGTLAKNIQYF
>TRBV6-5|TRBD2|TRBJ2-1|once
TGTGCCAGCAGGACTAGCGGGGGACTCAATGAGCAGTTCTTC
CASRTSGGLNEQFF
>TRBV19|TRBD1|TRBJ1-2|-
TGTGCCAGTAGTATGCGGACAGGACTAGCCCTAACTAACTATGGCTACACCTTC
CASSMRTGLALTNYGYTF
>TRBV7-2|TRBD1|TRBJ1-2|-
TGTGCCAGCAGCCCCGGGACAGGGGTCAGGTATGGCTACACCTTC
CASSPGTGVRYGYTF
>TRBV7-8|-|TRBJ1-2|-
TGTGCCAGCAGCTTGGATCGCTCATTGGCGGGTGGCTACACCTTC
CASSLDRSLAGGYTF
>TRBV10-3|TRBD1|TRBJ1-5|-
TGTGCCATCAGTGATTCCCAGGGGGCCCACCCCAATCAGCCCCAGCATTTT
CAISDSQGAHPNQPQHF
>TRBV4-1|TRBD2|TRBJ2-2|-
TGCGCCAGCAGCCAAGAAAGGGGACTAGCGGGAGACACCGGGGAGCTGTTTTTT
CASSQERGLAGDTGELFF
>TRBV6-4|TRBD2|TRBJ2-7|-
TGTGCCAGCAGAAAGACTAGCGGGGCCTACGAGCAGTACTTC
CASRKTSGAYEQYF
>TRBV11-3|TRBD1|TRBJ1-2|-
TGTGCCAGCAGCCAGACAGGGAGCTATGGCTACACCTTC
CASSQTGSYGYTF
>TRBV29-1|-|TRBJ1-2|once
TGCAGCGTTGCCGGTTTGGCCAGGGCCCTTAACTATGGCTACACCTTC
CSVAGLARALNYGYTF
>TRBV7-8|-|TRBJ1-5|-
TGTGCCAGCAGTTCAGGAGGTGAATGGGGGGGCAATCAGCCCCAGCATTTT
CASSSGGEWGGNQPQHF
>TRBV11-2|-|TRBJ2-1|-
TGTGCCAGCAGCCGGGACAGACTAGCCTACAATGAGCAGTTCTTC
CASSRDRLAYNEQFF
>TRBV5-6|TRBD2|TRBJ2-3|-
TGTGCCAGCAGCTTGGGACTAGCGGGAGGGCCGGGGGATACGCAGTATTTT
CASSLGLAGGPGDTQYF
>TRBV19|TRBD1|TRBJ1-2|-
TGTGCCAGTACCCGACAGGGGGCGCGTGGAGCTTGGTATGGCTACACCTTC
CASTRQGARGAWYGYTF
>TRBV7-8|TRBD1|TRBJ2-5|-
TGTGCCAGCAGCTTCGTGAGTACAGGGGTTCAAGAGACCCAGTACTTC
CASSFVSTGVQETQYF
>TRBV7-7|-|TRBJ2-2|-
TGTGCCAGCAGCTTCCAGAAAGTGACTACTTCGAACACCGGGGAGCTGTTTTTT
CASSFQKVTTSNTGELFF
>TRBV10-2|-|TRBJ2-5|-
TGCGCCAGCAGGTTAGCGACCCCCAGAGAGACCCAGTACTTC
CASRLATPRETQYF
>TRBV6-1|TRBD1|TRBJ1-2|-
TGTGCCAGCAGTGCCGATAGGACAGGGATCGGCTACACCTTC
CASSADRTGIGYTF
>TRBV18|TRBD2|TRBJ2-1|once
TGTGCCAGCTCACCATTGGCTAGCGGGGAAGACAATGAGCAGTTCTTC
CASSPLASGEDNEQFF
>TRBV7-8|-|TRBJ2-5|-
TGTGCCAGCAGCCTCCCCCTAGGAGGTCAAGAGACCCAGTACTTC
CASSLPLGGQETQYF
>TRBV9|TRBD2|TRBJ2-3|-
TGTGCCAGCAGCTTCGGGACTAGCGTAGATACGCAGTATTTT
CASSFGTSVDTQYF
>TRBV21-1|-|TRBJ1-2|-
TGTGCCAGTAGACCCCCTACAGGGCTACCTAACTATGGCTACACCTTC
CASRPPTGLPNYGYTF
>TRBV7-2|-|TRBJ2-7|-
TGTGCCAGCAGCTTAGGTAGAGGGAGCTCCTACGAGCAGTACTTC
CASSLGRGSSYEQYF
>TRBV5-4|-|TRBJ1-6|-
TGTGCCAGCAGCTTGCGACAGGATCGCCCCCTCCACTTT
CASSLRQDRPLHF
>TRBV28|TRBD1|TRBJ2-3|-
TGTGCCAGCAGTCGTCAGGGGGCTGGAGATACGCAGTATTTT
CASSRQGAGDTQYF
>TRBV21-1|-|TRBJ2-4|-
TGTGCCAGCAGCAAAGAAATCTTAGCCAAAAACATTCAGTACTTC
CASSKEILAKNIQYF
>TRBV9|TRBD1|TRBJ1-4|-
TGTGCCAGCAGCGTTGGGACAGGGGGCGCAACTAATGAAAAACTGTTTTTT
CASSVGTGGATNEKLFF
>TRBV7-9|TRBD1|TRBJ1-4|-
TGTGCCAGCAGCTCAACCCGGACAGGAAATGAAAAACTGTTTTTT
CASSSTRTGNEKLFF
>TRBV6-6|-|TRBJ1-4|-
TGTGCCAGCAGTTCCCCAGACAGAATCCTGTTTTTT
CASSSPDRILFF
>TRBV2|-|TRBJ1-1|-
TGTGCCAGCAGTGAATCCAGGGTCGTTGAAGCTTTCTTT
CASSESRVVEAFF
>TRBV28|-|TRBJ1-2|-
TGTGCCAGCATAGGAGTTGGCTATGGCTACACCTTC
CASIGVGYGYTF
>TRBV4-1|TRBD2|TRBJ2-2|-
TGCGCCAGCAGCCAAGGAGGACTAGCGGAAGTACCCGGGGAGCTGTTTTTT
CASSQGGLAEVPGELFF
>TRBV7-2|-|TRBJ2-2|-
TGTGCCAGCAGCTTAGCGCTAGGGGCCGGGGAGCTGTTTTTT
CASSLALGAGELFF
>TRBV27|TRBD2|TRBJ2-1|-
TGTGCCAGCAGCAAAACCGGGACTAGCCCGAATGAACCCTACAATGAGCAGTTCTTC
CASSKTGTSPNEPYNEQFF
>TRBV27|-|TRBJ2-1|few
TGTGCCAGCAGTTTACTAGGTGGGAGCCGCTACAATGAGCAGTTCTTC
CASSLLGGSRYNEQFF
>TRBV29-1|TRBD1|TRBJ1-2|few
TGCAGCGTTGGAGACAGGGCGGTCTATGGCTACACCTTC
CSVGDRAVYGYTF
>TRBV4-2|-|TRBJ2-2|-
TGTGCCAGCAGCCCCTATGTGGCGGAGGCCACCGGGGAGCTGTTTTTT
CASSPYVAEATGELFF
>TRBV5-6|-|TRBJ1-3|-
TGTGCCAGCAGCTGGAGACAGGACTGGGGGAACACCATATATTTT
CASSWRQDWGNTIYF